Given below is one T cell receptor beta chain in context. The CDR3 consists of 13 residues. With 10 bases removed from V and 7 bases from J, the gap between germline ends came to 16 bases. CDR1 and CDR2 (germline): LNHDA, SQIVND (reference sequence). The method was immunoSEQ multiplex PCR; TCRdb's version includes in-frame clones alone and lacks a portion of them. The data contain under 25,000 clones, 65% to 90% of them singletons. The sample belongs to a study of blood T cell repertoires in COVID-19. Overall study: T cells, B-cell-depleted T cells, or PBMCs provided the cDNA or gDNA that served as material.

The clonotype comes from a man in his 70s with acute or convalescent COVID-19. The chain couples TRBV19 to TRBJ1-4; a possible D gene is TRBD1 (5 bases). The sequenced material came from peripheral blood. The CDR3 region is CATAVQGGEKLFF. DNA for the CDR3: TGTGCCACCGCTGTCCAGGGAGGTGAAAAACTGTTTTTT.